Each of the 19 T cell receptor beta chains below was sequenced from the same sample in a study of shared clonotypes between healthy human individuals. Assay used: immunoSEQ multiplex PCR; TCRdb lists only in-frame clones, some missing. This sample carries 2 million to 2.5 million clones, more than 80% of them seen once, and the ten largest clones take 0.39%. The sample consisted of naive CD4+ T cells from PBMCs. Subset of the sample: CD45RA+ positively selected. Source of these receptors: a young man in good health. Some clones in this sample may be carry-over from other donors' samples.

This chain joins TRBV28 and TRBJ2-2; D possibly matches TRBD1 or TRBD2 (5 bases each). There are 17 residues in the CDR3. V lost 5 bases and J lost 4, with 20 bases in between. CDR1 and CDR2 from the germline V gene are MDHEN and SYDVKM. CDR3 DNA sequence: TGTGCCAGCAGTCCCCTTAGAGGGGCTTATGTCACCGGGGAGCTGTTTTTT. Translation gives CASSPLRGAYVTGELFF.

Remarks on this clone: Additional DNA sequences in this sample encode the identical CDR3. V and J are TRBV5-1 and TRBJ1-1, with 7 bases that match TRBD1. Germline CDR1 is SGHRS and CDR2 is YFSETQ. The V gene end was trimmed by 0 bases and the J gene end by 5 bases; junction bases not matched to a gene: 7. The CDR3 consists of 15 residues. CDR3 region: CASSLATGRGTEAFF. The CDR3 bases are TGCGCCAGCAGCTTGGCCACAGGCAGGGGGACTGAAGCTTTCTTT. The variable domain in full, completed from reference TRBV5-1 and TRBJ1-1, reads KAGVTQTPRYLIKTRGQQVTLSCSPISGHRSVSWYQQTPGQGLQFLFEYFSETQRNKGNFPGRFSGRQFSNSRSEMNVSTLELGDSALYLCASSLATGRGTEAFFGQGTRLTVV.

The rearrangement uses TRBV4-3 and TRBJ2-2, with D possibly matching TRBD2 (5 bases). The CDR3 is 16 residues long. Trimming stripped 0 bases from V and 0 bases from J, with 8 bases between. Germline V lookup: CDR1 LGHNA, CDR2 YSLEER. CDR3 sequence reads: CASSQDPRANTGELFF. In nucleotides, the CDR3 is TGCGCCAGCAGCCAAGATCCGAGGGCGAACACCGGGGAGCTGTTTTTT.

The chain uses TRBV7-9 and TRBJ2-3, with TRBD2 as a possible D gene (5 bases). Germline V lookup: CDR1 SEHNR, CDR2 FQNEAQ (reference sequence). The CDR3 contains 14 residues. The V gene lost 4 bases and the J gene lost 2 bases, with 10 bases spanning the gap. CDR3 nucleotide sequence: TGTGCCAGCAGCTATCGGACTGACACAGATACGCAGTATTTT. This gives the protein CASSYRTDTDTQYF.

The genes are TRBV18 and TRBJ1-4, with 7 positions matching TRBD1. The germline V gene has CDR1 KGHSH and CDR2 LQKENI. Unmatched junction bases numbered 7, after V lost 6 bases and J lost 0 bases. CDR3 length: 16 amino acids. In DNA form, the CDR3 reads TGTGCCAGCTCGCCTCGACAGGGCTCAACTAATGAAAAACTGTTTTTT. Its translation: CASSPRQGSTNEKLFF.

This chain connects TRBV5-1 to TRBJ2-1; D gene ambiguous. This CDR3 comprises 12 residues. CDR1 and CDR2 from the germline V gene are SGHRS and YFSETQ. The ends were cut back, 3 bases at V and 8 bases at J, with 9 bases in the middle. The CDR3 loop is CASSSRAHEQFF. In DNA, the CDR3 is TGCGCCAGCAGCTCTCGAGCACATGAGCAGTTCTTC.

V and J are TRBV7-8 and TRBJ1-6, with 8 bases that match TRBD1. CDR1 SGHVS and CDR2 FQNEAQ come from the germline V gene. J lost 9 bases, V lost 3 bases, and 7 bases had no gene match. This CDR3 comprises 15 residues. This CDR3 is CASSLAGTGRSPLHF. The CDR3 region has the DNA TGTGCCAGCAGCTTGGCCGGGACAGGTCGTTCACCCCTCCACTTT. The variable domain in full, completed from reference TRBV7-8 and TRBJ1-6, reads GAGVSQSPRYKVAKRGQDVALRCDPISGHVSLFWYQQALGQGPEFLTYFQNEAQLDKSGLPSDRFFAERPEGSVSTLKIQRTQQEDSAVYLCASSLAGTGRSPLHFGNGTRLTVT.

This chain links TRBV28 with TRBJ2-3; 9 bases fit TRBD2. Germline-derived CDR1 and CDR2 are MDHEN and SYDVKM. This CDR3 contains 15 residues. V lost 4 bases and J lost 1; bases outside the gene matches: 3. The CDR3 coding sequence is TGTGCCAGCAGTTATCGGACTAGCGGCACAGATACGCAGTATTTT. Residues: CASSYRTSGTDTQYF.

This chain connects TRBV6-6 to TRBJ1-2; the match to TRBD1 covers 7 bases. In germline, CDR1 is MNHNY, CDR2 SVGAGI (reference sequence). The junction had 4 bases not matched to a gene; V was cut back by 0 bases and J by 0 bases. The CDR3 is 16 residues long. CDR3 loop: CASSYSRQGTNYGYTF. In DNA, the CDR3 is TGTGCCAGCAGTTACTCACGACAGGGCACTAACTATGGCTACACCTTC.

This clone was detected only a few times. The rearrangement joins TRBV30 to TRBJ1-5, with no clear D. The germline CDR1 and CDR2 sequences are GTSNPN and SVGIG (reference sequence). The CDR3 has 14 residues. V was trimmed by 1 base and J by 4 bases, leaving 11 bases between them. The CDR3 loop reads CAWSEGSANQPQHF. CDR3 coding DNA: TGTGCCTGGAGTGAAGGTTCAGCAAATCAGCCCCAGCATTTT.

The chain links TRBV18 to TRBJ1-1, with D uncertain. CDR3 length: 15 amino acids. Trimming pared 0 bases from V and 1 base from J, leaving 9 bases between. The germline CDR1 and CDR2 sequences are KGHSH and LQKENI. CDR3 DNA: TGTGCCAGCTCACCACCGTCTCCGGCGAACACTGAAGCTTTCTTT. Protein: CASSPPSPANTEAFF.

This clone came up a few times. The V gene is TRBV27, the J gene TRBJ2-1; D ambiguous. Germline assignment: CDR1 MNHEY and CDR2 SMNVEV (reference sequence). The V gene lost 6 bases and the J gene lost 7 bases, with 13 bases spanning the gap. This CDR3 comprises 13 residues. This CDR3 is CASRDDPGNEQFF. In DNA, the CDR3 is TGTGCCAGCAGGGACGACCCTGGGAATGAGCAGTTCTTC.

The chain employs TRBV29-1 and TRBJ1-3; TRBD1 is a possible D gene (6 bases). Per the germline V gene, CDR1 is SQVTM and CDR2 is ANQGSEA. Trimming pared 4 bases from V and 8 bases from J, leaving 12 bases between. The CDR3 totals 12 residues. CDR3: CSVGRTDHTIYF. The CDR3 bases are TGCAGCGTTGGTCGGACAGACCACACCATATATTTT.

This chain links TRBV11-2 with TRBJ1-2; TRBD1 matches 7 bases. The CDR3 runs to 15 residues. Germline lookup yields CDR1 SGHAT and CDR2 FQNNGV. Trimming at V came to 4 bases and at J to 8 bases, leaving 13 bases not matched to a gene. CDR3 bases: TGTGCCAGCAGCTCGGGGCGGCGGCAGGGGGAAGGCTACACCTTC. Its protein is CASSSGRRQGEGYTF. Full variable domain (rest looked up from reference TRBV11-2 and TRBJ1-2): EAGVAQSPRYKIIEKRQSVAFWCNPISGHATLYWYQQILGQGPKLLIQFQNNGVVDDSQLPKDRFSAERLKGVDSTLKIQPAKLEDSAVYLCASSSGRRQGEGYTFGSGTRLTVV.

This clone was seen just once. The chain has TRBV27 and TRBJ1-2, with no clear D. The V and J ends lost 0 bases and 3 bases respectively, with 14 bases between them. Germline V gene lookup returns CDR1 MNHEY and CDR2 SMNVEV (reference sequence). CDR3 length: 16 residues. This CDR3 is CASSLSLTGGYYGYTF. The CDR3 coding sequence is TGTGCCAGCAGTTTATCGTTGACCGGCGGGTACTATGGCTACACCTTC.

The rearrangement uses TRBV6-4 and TRBJ1-5; D remains ambiguous. From germline, CDR1 is MRHNA and CDR2 SNTAGT. There are 14 residues in the CDR3. V was clipped by 2 bases and J by 0 bases, with 5 bases between them. The CDR3 protein is CASSDSYSNQPQHF. The CDR3 nucleotides read TGTGCCAGCAGTGACAGCTATAGCAATCAGCCCCAGCATTTT.

The CDR3 sequence: CASSYSSSSGSHEQYF. For the CDR3, the DNA is TGTGCCAGCAGTTACTCGTCGTCTAGCGGGAGCCACGAGCAGTACTTC. V is TRBV6-6 and J is TRBJ2-7; 10 nucleotides agree with TRBD2. CDR1 and CDR2 (germline): MNHNY, SVGAGI (reference sequence). V was pared by 0 bases and J by 5 bases, with 7 bases of the junction left unmatched. The CDR3 totals 16 residues.

In DNA, the CDR3 is TGTGCCAGCAGCCTAGGGCCCCCCTCTGGAAACACCATATATTTT. Protein sequence: CASSLGPPSGNTIYF. The V gene is TRBV5-4, the J gene TRBJ1-3; no clear D. In germline, CDR1 is SGHNT, CDR2 YYREEE (reference sequence). V was clipped by 4 bases and J by 0 bases, with 11 bases between them. This CDR3 is built from 15 residues.

The chain is built from TRBV5-1 and TRBJ2-7, with 7 positions matching TRBD1. CDR1 is SGHRS and CDR2 is YFSETQ in the germline V gene. The CDR3 is 15 amino acids. V was clipped by 5 bases and J by 7 bases; unmatched bases: 15. The CDR3: CASRTRQGSWWEQYF. The CDR3 region has the DNA TGCGCCAGCAGAACCCGACAGGGCAGTTGGTGGGAGCAGTACTTC. The full variable domain, completed using reference TRBV5-1 and TRBJ2-7, is KAGVTQTPRYLIKTRGQQVTLSCSPISGHRSVSWYQQTPGQGLQFLFEYFSETQRNKGNFPGRFSGRQFSNSRSEMNVSTLELGDSALYLCASRTRQGSWWEQYFGPGTRLTVT.